These 27 T cell receptor beta chains came from one sample sequenced in a study of T cells in Graves' hyperthyroidism and ophthalmopathy. Amplified TCR beta CDR3 regions derived from RNA transcripts. The HTBI primer set served for first-round RT-PCR of the TCR CDR3. TCRdb redid the calling of the multiplex PCR reads with MiXCR, one entry per CDR3 protein. The sample consists of just under 750,000 distinct CDR3 sequences, 30% to 40% of them appearing once. The sequenced sample was blood. Receptors were obtained from a woman aged 40 to 49 with Graves' hyperthyroidism.

In the case of this clonotype: A much larger clonotype is one base distant, so this may be a read error. In nucleotides, the CDR3 is TGCAGTGCCCTCAACCTCGTGACTTACGAGCAGTACTTC. This encodes CSALNLVTYEQYF. The V and J genes are TRBV20-1 and TRBJ2-7; D ambiguous. V lost 6 bases to trimming and J lost 4 bases, with 16 bases between them. The CDR3 is made up of 13 amino acids. In germline, CDR1 is DFQATT, CDR2 SNEGSKA (reference sequence).

The CDR3 DNA reads TGTGCCAGCAGTTTCGGCAGGACCTATAGCAATCAGCCCCAGCATTTT. The encoded protein is CASSFGRTYSNQPQHF. The chain couples TRBV12-3 or TRBV12-4 to TRBJ1-5; D uncertain. The germline V and J ends were trimmed by 3 bases and 0 bases, with 12 bases remaining between them. The CDR3 sequence is 16 residues long.

The sample holds many counts of this clonotype. This chain joins TRBV19 and TRBJ1-6; 10 bases map to TRBD1. V shed 6 bases and J 7 bases; nucleotides not matched to a gene: 12. From germline, CDR1 is LNHDA and CDR2 SQIVND (reference sequence). The CDR3 extends over 17 amino acids. CDR3 sequence reads: CASRPSRTGGRNSPLHF. CDR3 bases: TGTGCCAGTAGGCCCTCAAGGACAGGGGGAAGGAATTCACCCCTCCACTTT.

This clonotype has just a few counts. The rearrangement joins TRBV6-5 to TRBJ2-5; 9 bases agree with TRBD2. The V segment lost 5 bases and the J segment 0 bases; nucleotides outside the gene matches: 7. Germline-derived CDR1 and CDR2 are MNHEY and SVGAGI. The CDR3 has 16 amino acids. The CDR3 nucleotides read TGTGCCAGCAGTACGGGACTAGCTCTGTACCAAGAGACCCAGTACTTC. It yields the protein CASSTGLALYQETQYF.

This clonotype was recorded once. V and J are TRBV24-1 and TRBJ2-2; 8 nucleotides agree with TRBD2. V gave up 4 bases and J gave up 5 bases; unmatched junction bases: 11. The CDR3 covers 17 residues. The germline V gene encodes CDR1 KGHDR and CDR2 SFDVKD. The CDR3 here is CATSEPGTSGSTGELFF. CDR3 DNA: TGTGCCACCAGTGAACCCGGGACTAGTGGGAGTACCGGGGAGCTGTTTTTT.

This clonotype occurred many times. The chain has TRBV20-1 and TRBJ1-1; TRBD1 matches at 8 bases. CDR1 DFQATT and CDR2 SNEGSKA come from the germline V gene (reference sequence). The J segment lost 3 bases and the V segment lost 5 bases, leaving 11 bases of the junction unmatched. This CDR3 has 15 residues. CDR3 sequence reads: CSARASGTGDTEAFF. CDR3 bases: TGCAGTGCTCGAGCCTCCGGGACAGGAGACACTGAAGCTTTCTTT.

This clonotype was observed many times. This CDR3 is CASSPSEGGNKETQYF. The CDR3 DNA reads as TGTGCCAGCAGCCCCAGTGAGGGCGGCAATAAAGAGACCCAGTACTTC. V is TRBV7-3 and J is TRBJ2-5, with D tentatively TRBD2 (5 bases). Germline V lookup: CDR1 SGHTA, CDR2 FQGTGA. This CDR3 is built from 16 residues. Trimming pared 5 bases from V and 3 bases from J, leaving 19 bases between.

About this clonotype itself: With a much larger clone just one base away, this may be a read error. This rearrangement joins TRBV19 to TRBJ1-3; 7 nucleotides agree with TRBD1. There are 14 residues in the CDR3. The germline gives CDR1 LNHDA, CDR2 SQIVND (reference sequence). The V segment lost 4 bases and the J segment 6 bases; nucleotides outside the gene matches: 6. The CDR3 loop reads CASSTRQGENTIYF. CDR3 DNA sequence: TGTGCCAGTAGTACCCGACAGGGAGAAAACACCATATATTTT.

A word on this clonotype: A much larger clone sits a single nucleotide away, making a read error possible. CDR3 amino acids: CSVADSGLDTGELFF. The CDR3 nucleotides read TGCAGCGTTGCCGATAGCGGACTGGACACCGGGGAGCTGTTTTTT. The chain recombines TRBV29-1 with TRBJ2-2; weak D call: TRBD2 (6 bases). Germline CDR1 SQVTM, CDR2 ANQGSEA. Trimming stripped 4 bases from V and 3 bases from J, with 15 bases between. The CDR3 runs 15 residues.

This clonotype was picked up many times. The chain recombines TRBV24-1 with TRBJ1-5; TRBD1 might be the D (5 bases). This CDR3 contains 15 residues. Germline CDR1 is KGHDR and CDR2 is SFDVKD. Trimming shortened V by 5 bases and J by 3 bases, and 13 bases separated the two germline ends. CDR3 sequence (DNA): TGTGCCACCAGTGCCACGACAGAAAACAATCAGCCCCAGCATTTT. It specifies CATSATTENNQPQHF.

On this clonotype itself: Being one base from a much bigger clone, this may be a read error. The chain has TRBV11-1 and TRBJ2-5; TRBD1 is a possible D gene (6 bases). Germline CDR1 SGHAT, CDR2 FQDESV (reference sequence). The CDR3 extends over 16 amino acids. CDR3 DNA: TGTGCCAGCAGCTTAGCCAGGGGATGGGGCCAAGGGACCCAGTACTTC. Its protein is CASSLARGWGQGTQYF.

The chain recombines TRBV12-3 or TRBV12-4 with TRBJ1-2, with D hard to call. This CDR3 region has 15 residues. The V end was cut by 3 bases, the J end by 0 bases, with 11 bases between. The CDR3 region is CASSFMAEANYGYTF. The CDR3 coding sequence is TGTGCCAGCAGTTTCATGGCTGAAGCTAACTATGGCTACACCTTC.

This clonotype was counted between two and nine times. It may be a read error: a sequence one base away is much more abundant. The genes are TRBV20-1 and TRBJ1-5, with a weak D call TRBD1 (6 bases). The CDR3 contains 15 residues. The V end was cut by 4 bases, the J end by 3 bases, with 16 bases between. Germline V gene data show CDR1 as DFQATT and CDR2 as SNEGSKA (reference sequence). DNA of the CDR3: TGCAGTGCTAAATCCGGGACACTCAACAATCAGCCCCAGCATTTT. Its protein is CSAKSGTLNNQPQHF.

This chain uses TRBV5-1 with TRBJ2-6; 7 positions agree with TRBD1. The V gene end was trimmed by 4 bases and the J gene end by 3 bases; junction bases not matched to a gene: 4. Germline CDR1 reads SGHRS; CDR2 reads YFSETQ. The CDR3 runs 15 residues. CDR3 DNA sequence: TGCGCCAGCAGCCCAGACAGGGATGGGGCCAACGTCCTGACTTTC. Translation gives CASSPDRDGANVLTF.

This clonotype was observed many times. The CDR3 protein is CASSLGQEQYF. CDR3 bases: TGTGCCAGCAGTTTAGGACAAGAGCAGTACTTC. The chain links TRBV6-6 to TRBJ2-7, with D possibly TRBD1 on 5 matching bases. Germline V CDR1 and CDR2: MNHNY, SVGAGI (reference sequence). The CDR3 is 11 residues long. Trimming shortened V by 4 bases and J by 7 bases, and 8 bases separated the two germline ends.

The sample holds a few counts of this clonotype. The chain joins TRBV5-1 to TRBJ2-7, with D unclear. The V gene's germline CDR1 is SGHRS and CDR2 YFSETQ. The CDR3 extends over 12 amino acids. V was clipped by 5 bases and J by 4 bases, with 10 bases between them. CDR3: CASSRTEYEQYF. DNA for the CDR3: TGCGCCAGCAGTCGGACCGAATACGAGCAGTACTTC.

At least ten counts were recorded for this clonotype. This chain links TRBV6-5 with TRBJ2-6; D uncertain. There are 15 residues in the CDR3. Germline-derived CDR1 and CDR2 are MNHEY and SVGAGI. The V gene lost 6 bases and the J gene lost 4 bases, with 13 bases spanning the gap. CDR3 coding DNA: TGTGCCAGCAGAGGTGAGGCGAGCGGGGCCAACGTCCTGACTTTC. Translated, it gives CASRGEASGANVLTF.

This clonotype was detected many times. This rearrangement joins TRBV10-1 to TRBJ1-1; D gene ambiguous. The V gene lost 0 bases and the J gene lost 3 bases, with 8 bases spanning the gap. The CDR3 sequence is 14 residues long. Per the germline V gene, CDR1 is WNHNN and CDR2 is SYGVQD (reference sequence). DNA for the CDR3: TGCGCCAGCAGTGAGTCGATCGGTTACACTGAAGCTTTCTTT. This translates into CASSESIGYTEAFF.

This clonotype occurred many times. The CDR3: CASSLGQGLRDYTF. As DNA, the CDR3 is TGTGCCAGCAGCTTAGGACAGGGCCTACGGGACTACACCTTC. This rearrangement joins TRBV7-2 to TRBJ1-2, with 7 bases fitting TRBD1. Per germline, CDR1 SGHTA and CDR2 FQGNSA. The CDR3 runs 14 residues. V lost 1 base and J lost 10; bases outside the gene matches: 9.

This clonotype appeared many times. The chain joins TRBV6-5 to TRBJ1-5; D unclear. CDR3 length: 14 amino acids. CDR1 MNHEY and CDR2 SVGAGI come from the germline V gene. V was trimmed by 2 bases and J by 5 bases, leaving 10 bases between them. CDR3 protein: CASSYLQNHQPQHF. CDR3 nucleotides: TGTGCCAGCAGTTACCTTCAGAATCATCAGCCCCAGCATTTT.

As concerns this clonotype: Being one base from a much bigger clone, this may be a read error. The chain uses TRBV29-1 and TRBJ1-4; D is ambiguous. The CDR3 covers 13 residues. Deletions cut 4 bases from V and 7 bases from J, with 13 bases between. The germline gives CDR1 SQVTM, CDR2 ANQGSEA. The chain's CDR3 is CSVGIAASEKLFF. The CDR3 DNA reads TGCAGCGTTGGGATTGCGGCTAGTGAAAAACTGTTTTTT.

A note on this clonotype: The junction departs from germline at one end; a sequencing error may be responsible. V and J are TRBV7-2 and TRBJ2-3; tentative D call: TRBD2 (6 bases). Germline CDR1 SGHTA, CDR2 FQGNSA. The CDR3 has 13 residues. In DNA, the CDR3 is TGTGCCAGCAGCTTCGGGACTCGAGATCCGCAGTATTTT. Its translation is CASSFGTRDPQYF.

This clonotype was seen only once. This sequence joins TRBV20-1 and TRBJ1-1, with D unclear. From germline, CDR1 is DFQATT and CDR2 SNEGSKA (reference sequence). This CDR3 is 15 amino acids long. Trimming shortened V by 2 bases and J by 1 base, and 14 bases separated the two germline ends. CDR3 coding DNA: TGCAGTGCTAGACCGCCGCGGGGAAGGAACACTGAAGCTTTCTTT. Protein: CSARPPRGRNTEAFF.

A word on this clonotype: A much larger clone sits a single nucleotide away, making a read error possible. V usage is TRBV6-5 and J usage is TRBJ1-6, with 7 positions matching TRBD1. Germline V gene data show CDR1 as MNHEY and CDR2 as SVGAGI. The CDR3 spans 16 residues. The DNA for the CDR3 is TGTGCCATCAGTTACACATGGACAGGCCTTAATTCACCCCTCCACTTT. It encodes CAISYTWTGLNSPLHF.

Details on this clonotype: One junction end does not reproduce the germline sequence, and a read error may be involved. This chain connects TRBV20-1 to TRBJ1-4, with no clear D. The CDR3 spans 15 residues. Germline CDR1 and CDR2: DFQATT and SNEGSKA (reference sequence). This CDR3 reads CSADIPDVLNEKQFF. CDR3 DNA sequence: TGCAGTGCAGACATACCGGATGTTCTTAATGAAAAACAGTTTTTT.

The V gene is TRBV12-3 or TRBV12-4, the J gene TRBJ1-3; a weak D match, TRBD1 (5 bases). Trimming shortened V by 4 bases and J by 4 bases, and 20 bases separated the two germline ends. The CDR3 spans 17 residues. The CDR3 nucleotides are TGTGCCAGCAGTTCGTCGGATGAGGGGACCGGAGGAAACACCATATATTTT. The encoded protein is CASSSSDEGTGGNTIYF.

This clonotype came up a few times. The V call is TRBV6-5, the J call TRBJ1-3, with D unresolved. The ends were cut back, 7 bases at V and 0 bases at J, with 19 bases in the middle. This CDR3 is 17 amino acids long. In germline, CDR1 is MNHEY, CDR2 SVGAGI. The CDR3 region is CASTPQYPASSGNTIYF. DNA for the CDR3: TGTGCCAGCACCCCCCAATATCCAGCAAGCTCTGGAAACACCATATATTTT.